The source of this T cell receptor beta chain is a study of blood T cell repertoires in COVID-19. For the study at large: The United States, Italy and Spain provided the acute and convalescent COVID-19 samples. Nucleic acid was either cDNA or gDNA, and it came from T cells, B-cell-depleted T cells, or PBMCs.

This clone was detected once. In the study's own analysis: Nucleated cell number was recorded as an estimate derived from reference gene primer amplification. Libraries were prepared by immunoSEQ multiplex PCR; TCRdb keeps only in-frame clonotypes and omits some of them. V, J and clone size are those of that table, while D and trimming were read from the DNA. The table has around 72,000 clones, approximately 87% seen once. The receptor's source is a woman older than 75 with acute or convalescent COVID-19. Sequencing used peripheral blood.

CDR3 residues: CASSLNPGVSGGVLTF. Here the CDR3 DNA reads TGTGCCAGCAGCCTAAACCCGGGGGTCTCTGGAGGCGTCCTGACTTTC. The chain uses TRBV7-3 and TRBJ2-6; D might be TRBD2 (6 bases). The V gene's germline CDR1 is SGHTA and CDR2 FQGTGA. The CDR3 contains 16 residues. With 5 bases removed from V and 12 bases from J, the gap between germline ends came to 23 bases.